This record concerns one TCR beta chain sequence. Its target is not known. These data originate in a study of cytomegalovirus exposure and HLA in healthy donors. Study outcomes and limitations: Reports indicated that the classifier achieved high specificity and sensitivity in diagnosing cytomegalovirus status.

The donors were healthy bone marrow donors. The PCR used 60 Vbeta and 13 Jbeta primers. Assay: immunoSEQ multiplex PCR; the TCRdb copy retains only in-frame clones and omits some. Found here are 180,000 or so clones, around 80% of them singletons; the top ten hold approximately 2.4%. Source material: PBMCs. The sequence was obtained from a woman aged 45-65 years in good health and CMV-seronegative.

The CDR3 DNA reads as TGTGCCAGCAGTTTAGCTGCGAGGGTTCGGTATAGTGAGCAGTTCTTC. It encodes CASSLAARVRYSEQFF. The chain has TRBV28 and TRBJ2-1; D may be TRBD2 (5 bases). The CDR3 is made up of 16 amino acids. CDR1 and CDR2 (germline): MDHEN, SYDVKM. V lost 2 bases to trimming and J lost 9 bases, with 20 bases between them.